Included here is one T cell receptor beta chain sequence, with context. The antigen remains unidentified. This PCR relied on a set of 60 Vbeta primers and 13 Jbeta primers. The repertoire was sequenced with immunoSEQ multiplex PCR; TCRdb's copy has only in-frame clones and lacks some. This table holds about 190,000 clones, 70% to 75% found once. This specimen belongs to a study of cytomegalovirus exposure and HLA in healthy donors. The V end lost 4 bases, the J end lost 0 bases, and 9 bases lay between the germline ends. The CDR3 spans 14 residues. Germline V gene sequence: CDR1 SNHLY, CDR2 FYNNEI. Findings and limits, study-wide: The authors judged a highly shared variant cluster likely a sequencing artifact. The classifier, whose performance was assessed in both the original and validation cohorts, reportedly diagnosed cytomegalovirus status with high specificity and sensitivity. While the bulk of TCR sequences proved rare, some public TCRs turned up in many donors.

The receptor comes from a man aged 25-40 years in good health and CMV-seropositive. The chain employs TRBV2 and TRBJ1-1, with D uncertain. The sequenced material came from PBMCs. The CDR3 nucleotides are TGTGCCAGCAGTGGGGCGATCATGAACACTGAAGCTTTCTTT. Translation gives CASSGAIMNTEAFF.